This T cell receptor (beta chain) is drawn from a study of T cell repertoires in cytomegalovirus infection. Study as a whole: Used in the study were CMV epitopes, some recently identified and HLA-C-restricted, others well-studied and HLA-B-restricted. From public TCR beta signatures came an indication of both CMV infection and matching HLA type. The study, taken as a whole, reports: The ex vivo response was dominated by HLA-C-restricted CMV-specific TCR beta clonotypes. Pooled public TCR beta family frequency picked out CMV carriers with the relevant HLA.

TCRdb analysed the reads with MiXCR anew, one entry per CDR3 protein. The sample has about 470,000 distinct CDR3 sequences; 40% to 50% are singletons. CDR1 SGHVS and CDR2 FNYEAQ come from the germline V gene. The CDR3 has 16 amino acids. In the case of this clonotype: Its specificity is not known. The junction and the germline gene differ at one end; a read error may be behind it.

The clonotype was recovered from a human donor in good health (CMV status not recorded). Some clones in this sample may be carry-over from other donors' samples. This material consisted of cultured PBMCs, taken from culture after CMV antigen stimulation. The chain carries TRBV7-6 and TRBJ2-1; 12 bases match TRBD2. The CDR3 DNA sequence: TGTGCCGGCAGCTTAGGGGCTACGGGACTAGCGGGCGAGCAGTTCTTC. It is translated as CAGSLGATGLAGEQFF.